The 21 T cell receptor beta chains below all came from one sample that was sequenced in a study of CD8+CD57+ T cells in acquired aplastic anemia. The template used for profiling TCR beta VDJ and CDR3 was genomic DNA. TCRdb reprocessed the reads with MiXCR, giving one entry per CDR3 protein. The table has more than 250,000 distinct CDR3 sequences, roughly 82% seen once. Only patients with CD8+CD57+ cell expansion on flow cytometry were chosen for sequencing. The sequenced sample was sorted CD4+, CD8+, or CD8+CD57+ T cells (not recorded which) from PBMCs. The origin of the receptors is a human donor with aplastic anemia.

The rearrangement joins TRBV7-3 to TRBJ2-7; 9 bases are a match to TRBD2. CDR3 length equals 17 residues. J gave up 6 bases and V 6 bases, and 18 bases lay outside the gene matches. Germline V CDR1 and CDR2: SGHTA, FQGTGA. The CDR3 spells CASRCKGAGTSHSEQYV. In DNA, the CDR3 is TGTGCCAGCAGATGCAAGGGGGCCGGGACTAGCCACAGCGAGCAGTACGTC.

V and J are TRBV7-6 and TRBJ2-3; D is perhaps TRBD1 (6 bases). V was cut by 1 base and J by 11 bases, with 22 bases left in between. The CDR3 contains 16 residues. Germline assignment: CDR1 SGHVS and CDR2 FNYEAQ. CDR3 coding DNA: TGTGCCAGCAGCTTAGGCCACGGGACAAAAGAGACTCAGCAGTATTTT. Translated, it gives CASSLGHGTKETQQYF.

The chain uses TRBV20-1 and TRBJ1-1; D perhaps matches TRBD1 (5 bases). The length of the CDR3 is 14 residues. V dropped 6 bases and J dropped 0 bases, with 14 bases sitting between them. Germline assignment: CDR1 DFQATT and CDR2 SNEGSKA (reference sequence). DNA of the CDR3: TGCAGTGCCAGTAGTTTGGGACTGAACACTGAAGCTTTCTTT. The encoded protein is CSASSLGLNTEAFF.

The V gene is TRBV24-1, the J gene TRBJ1-2; 7 bases match TRBD1. The germline V gene has CDR1 KGHDR and CDR2 SFDVKD. After removal of 4 bases from V and 4 bases from J, the junction contained 11 bases not matched to a gene. The CDR3 totals 16 residues. CDR3 region: CATSDGQAAIAYGYTF. CDR3 bases: TGTGCCACCAGTGACGGACAGGCGGCGATTGCCTATGGCTACACCTTC.

Concerning this clonotype itself: One junction end does not reproduce the germline sequence, and a read error may be involved. The V and J genes are TRBV4-1 and TRBJ1-6; D call uncertain. There are 13 residues in the CDR3. Germline CDR1 reads MGHRA; CDR2 reads YSYEKL. Here the CDR3 reads CAGSYSDISPFHF. CDR3 bases: TGTGCCGGCAGTTACTCAGACATTTCACCCTTCCACTTT.

The chain has TRBV5-1 and TRBJ2-3; tentatively, D is TRBD2 (5 bases). The V gene's germline CDR1 is SGHRS and CDR2 YFSETQ. The length of the CDR3 is 14 residues. V was pared by 5 bases and J by 4 bases, with 14 bases between. The CDR3 DNA sequence: TGCGCCAGCAGACAACTAGAGGCGTCAGATACGCAGTATTTT. This sequence encodes CASRQLEASDTQYF.

This clonotype was seen just once. The chain has TRBV10-3 and TRBJ2-7; D might be TRBD1 (5 bases). The V gene's germline CDR1 is ENHRY and CDR2 SYGVKD. This CDR3 comprises 11 residues. The V gene lost 6 bases and the J gene lost 3 bases, with 6 bases spanning the gap. The CDR3 loop reads CAISRDYEQYF. The CDR3 nucleotides are TGTGCCATCAGCAGGGACTACGAGCAGTACTTC.

The V call is TRBV15, the J call TRBJ2-7; 9 bases match TRBD2. Germline CDR1 reads LNHNV; CDR2 reads YYDKDF (reference sequence). This CDR3 region has 16 residues. The junction had 10 bases not matched to a gene; V was cut back by 2 bases and J by 5 bases. In DNA form, the CDR3 reads TGTGCCACCAGCAGACAACTTAGCGGGAGCGTCAACGAGCAGTACTTC. It is translated as CATSRQLSGSVNEQYF. The full variable domain, rest sourced from reference TRBV15 and TRBJ2-7, is DAMVIQNPRYQVTQFGKPVTLSCSQTLNHNVMYWYQQKSSQAPKLLFHYYDKDFNNEADTPDNFQSRRPNTSFCFLDIRSPGLGDTAMYLCATSRQLSGSVNEQYFGPGTRLTVT.

The chain couples TRBV15 to TRBJ2-5; D possibly matches TRBD1 or TRBD2 (6 bases each). This CDR3 has 14 amino acids. From germline, CDR1 is LNHNV and CDR2 YYDKDF (reference sequence). CDR3 in DNA: TGTGGCAGCAGCAGTCTTGGGGGGCCAGAGACCCAGTACTTC. It codes for CGSSSLGGPETQYF.

The sample holds one count of this clonotype. Without the conserved terminal phenylalanine or tryptophan, this CDR3 likely stems from a read error. The DNA is omitted, as the CDR3 cannot be located on it reliably, and the CDR3 follows TCRdb's listing. This rearrangement joins TRBV7-9 to TRBJ2-1; the table's D gene call, TRBD2, was not cross checked with the DNA. CDR1 is SEHNR, CDR2 FQNEAQ, per germline (reference sequence). Inclusive of both ends, the CDR3 amounts to 13 amino acids. The chain's CDR3 is CASSVQGSGGHDE.

The chain couples TRBV19 to TRBJ1-1, with a tentative D call TRBD1 (5 bases). V lost 9 bases and J lost 5, with 22 bases in between. The CDR3 has 15 amino acids. CDR1 and CDR2 from the germline V gene are LNHDA and SQIVND (reference sequence). The CDR3: CASSKDRGGVTEAFF. CDR3 nucleotide sequence: TGTGCCAGCAGCAAAGATAGGGGAGGGGTGACTGAAGCTTTCTTT.

Remarks on this clonotype: The CDR3 does not end in the conserved phenylalanine or tryptophan, so this is likely a read error. It is unclear where the CDR3 begins or ends on the DNA, so no DNA is shown, and the CDR3 is as TCRdb lists it. The gene calls are TRBV7-8 and TRBJ2-3; the table's D call, TRBD1, has no DNA check behind it. The CDR3 has 13 amino acids, counting both end residues. The germline V gene has CDR1 SGHVS and CDR2 FQNEAQ. This chain's CDR3 is CASRFDGDGTALS.

The chain is built from TRBV29-1 and TRBJ1-5; 9 nucleotides match TRBD1. Trimming removed 5 bases from V and 7 bases from J; junction bases left unmatched: 9. This CDR3 has 14 amino acids. Germline lookup yields CDR1 SQVTM and CDR2 ANQGSEA. The CDR3 DNA is TGCAGCGTTAGCGGGGACAGGGTGGGGCAGCCCCAGCATTTT. Translated: CSVSGDRVGQPQHF.

This sequence joins TRBV13 and TRBJ1-1; the match to TRBD1 covers 8 bases. The CDR3 spans 14 residues. J was trimmed by 2 bases and V by 7 bases; bases with no gene match: 6. Germline lookup yields CDR1 PRHDT and CDR2 FYEKMQ (reference sequence). CDR3 amino acids: CASTSDRVNTEAFF. DNA of the CDR3: TGTGCCAGCACGTCGGACAGGGTCAACACTGAAGCTTTCTTT.

This sequence joins TRBV9 and TRBJ2-3, with 7 nucleotides matching TRBD1. Germline assignment: CDR1 SGDLS and CDR2 YYNGEE. The CDR3 runs 13 residues. The V and J ends lost 7 bases and 14 bases, in that order; junction bases with no gene match: 16. The CDR3 spells CASGEGGTETWYF. The CDR3 DNA reads as TGTGCCAGCGGCGAAGGGGGCACAGAGACGTGGTATTTT. Full variable domain (outside the CDR3, taken from reference TRBV9 and TRBJ2-3): DSGVTQTPKHLITATGQRVTLRCSPRSGDLSVYWYQQSLDQGLQFLIQYYNGEERAKGNILERFSAQQFPDLHSELNLSSLELGDSALYFCASGEGGTETWYFGPGTRLTVL.

The table lists this clonotype with many counts. V is TRBV7-7 and J is TRBJ2-3; TRBD2 agrees at 11 bases. J lost 6 bases, V lost 5 bases, and 10 bases had no gene match. The germline gives CDR1 SSHAT, CDR2 FNYEAQ (reference sequence). The CDR3 has 16 amino acids. The CDR3 sequence is CASSPELAGGPDTQYF. The CDR3 DNA sequence: TGTGCCAGCAGCCCTGAGCTAGCGGGAGGTCCCGATACGCAGTATTTT.

The rearrangement uses TRBV11-2 and TRBJ2-7, with D perhaps TRBD2 (6 bases). This CDR3 has 11 residues. Trimming took off 5 bases at V and 12 bases at J, with 14 bases between the two ends. Germline values: CDR1 SGHAT, CDR2 FQNNGV. The CDR3 reads CASSRGGGWYV. The CDR3 DNA reads as TGTGCCAGCAGCCGGGGCGGAGGGTGGTACGTC.

This clonotype was detected a few times. Without the conserved terminal phenylalanine or tryptophan, this CDR3 likely stems from a read error. It is unclear where the CDR3 begins or ends on the DNA, so no DNA is shown, and the CDR3 is as TCRdb lists it. The CDR3: CASSIASGAYNDELFV. This chain connects TRBV19 to TRBJ2-1; the tabulated D call, TRBD2, remains unverified against the DNA. Termini included, the CDR3 measures 16 amino acids. The germline V gene has CDR1 LNHDA and CDR2 SQIVND (reference sequence).

The gene calls are TRBV5-4 and TRBJ2-3; 8 nucleotides align to TRBD1. V was clipped by 8 bases and J by 6 bases; unmatched bases: 11. CDR3 length: 14 amino acids. Germline V gives CDR1 SGHNT, CDR2 YYREEE (reference sequence). DNA of the CDR3: TGTGCCAGTAGTGGGACAGGAAGTCCCGATACGCAGTATTTT. Its translation is CASSGTGSPDTQYF.

Worth noting for this clonotype: The conserved phenylalanine or tryptophan normally closing the CDR3 is absent here, so this likely arose from a read error. Because the CDR3's place on the DNA is in doubt, the DNA is left out and the CDR3 is given as listed by TCRdb. The rearrangement links TRBV7-8 to TRBJ2-1; TRBD1, as called in the table, went unchecked against the DNA. CDR1 and CDR2 (germline): SGHVS, FQNEAQ. The CDR3 extends over 12 residues, inclusive of both ends. CDR3 region: CAGNLAREPQNY.

V gene TRBV7-8 combines with J gene TRBJ2-1, with 11 bases that match TRBD2. The CDR3 consists of 14 residues. CDR1 is SGHVS, CDR2 FQNEAQ, per germline. Trimming at V came to 5 bases and at J to 7 bases, leaving 4 bases not matched to a gene. In nucleotides, the CDR3 is TGTGCCAGCAGCCTACTAGCGGGGGCTAATGAGCAGTTCTTC. Encoded protein: CASSLLAGANEQFF.